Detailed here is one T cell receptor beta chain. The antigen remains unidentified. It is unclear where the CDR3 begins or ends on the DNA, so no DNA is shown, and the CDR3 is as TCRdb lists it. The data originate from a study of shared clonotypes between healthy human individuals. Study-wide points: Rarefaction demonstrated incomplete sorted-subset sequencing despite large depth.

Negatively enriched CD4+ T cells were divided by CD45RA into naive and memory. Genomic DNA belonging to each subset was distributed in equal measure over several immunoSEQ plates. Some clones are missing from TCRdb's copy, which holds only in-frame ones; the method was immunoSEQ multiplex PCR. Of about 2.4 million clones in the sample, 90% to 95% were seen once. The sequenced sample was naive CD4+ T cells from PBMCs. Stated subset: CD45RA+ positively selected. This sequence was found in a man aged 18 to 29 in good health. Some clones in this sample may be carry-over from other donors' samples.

Here the CDR3 reads CASSSSSTEQYF. The chain joins TRBV28 to TRBJ2-7. Per germline, CDR1 MDHEN and CDR2 SYDVKM. The CDR3 region is 12 residues in length, termini included.